The clone carrying this T cell receptor beta chain came up many times. The antigen remains undetermined. A second about 7 to 11 cycle PCR used barcoded and J-beta primers. Each cDNA molecule received a tag from a template-switch adaptor that had 12 random nucleotides. In TCRdb, the 5' RACE reads were re-called with MiXCR into one record per CDR3 protein. The profile shows about 1.5 million distinct CDR3 sequences, 35% to 45% of them singletons. This sample was taken from a study of blood T cells in healthy people across ages. The study's findings and limits: Naive CD4+ cells and diversity were both higher in long-lived donors than in aged donors. Any conclusive comparison of naive versus antigen-experienced cells was prevented by using unsorted PBMCs.

Every participating donor contributed 8 to 10 milliliters of peripheral blood through a draw. Trimming stripped 3 bases from V and 3 bases from J, with 10 bases between. In germline, CDR1 is SGHTA, CDR2 FQGNSA. CDR3 length: 14 amino acids. The sequence came from a woman under 30 in good health. Sequencing was carried out using blood. The V call is TRBV7-2, the J call TRBJ2-3; D perhaps matches TRBD1 (6 bases). DNA for the CDR3: TGTGCCAGCAGCTTGAGGCAGGGGACAGATACGCAGTATTTT. It is translated as CASSLRQGTDTQYF.